This passage covers 27 T cell receptor beta chains from one sample sequenced in a study of metastatic and nonmetastatic thyroid tumors. TCRdb re-processed the PCR reads through MiXCR. The repertoire includes about 93,000 clones, 9.5% to 15% of them detected once, and roughly 12% sits in the top ten. Each patient came to thyroid surgery without any prior treatment (of any kind). Sequencing was done on a sample of blood. These receptors all come from a female donor with papillary thyroid cancer or a benign thyroid nodule (not recorded which). Some clones in this sample may be carry-over from other donors' samples.

The sample holds many counts of this clone. The chain is built from TRBV29-1 and TRBJ1-1; D is undetermined. Germline CDR1 is SQVTM and CDR2 is ANQGSEA. The CDR3 consists of 13 residues. V was cut by 3 bases and J by 0 bases, with 8 bases left in between. The DNA of the CDR3 is TGCAGCGTTGAGGTTACTCTGAACACTGAAGCTTTCTTT. Its translation is CSVEVTLNTEAFF. Filled out from reference TRBV29-1 and TRBJ1-1, the complete variable domain reads SAVISQKPSRDICQRGTSLTIQCQVDSQVTMMFWYRQQPGQSLTLIATANQGSEATYESGFVIDKFPISRPNLTFSTLTVSNMSPEDSSIYLCSVEVTLNTEAFFGQGTRLTVV.

There are many counts of this clone. This chain uses TRBV12-3 or TRBV12-4 with TRBJ2-6; possibly TRBD2 for D (5 bases). CDR3 size: 16 residues. The V end lost 5 bases, the J end lost 0 bases, and 11 bases lay between the germline ends. The CDR3 is CASSRGGGSGANVLTF. The CDR3 DNA sequence: TGTGCCAGCAGTCGAGGAGGTGGCTCTGGGGCCAACGTCCTGACTTTC.

The chain couples TRBV6-1 to TRBJ1-1; the D is unclear. This CDR3 region has 15 residues. Germline V gene sequence: CDR1 MNHNS, CDR2 SASEGT. Trimming left V 1 base short and J 0 bases short, with 9 bases between. The CDR3 DNA sequence: TGTGCCAGCAGTGAAGAAGGGAAGTTGAACACTGAAGCTTTCTTT. Amino acids: CASSEEGKLNTEAFF.

This clone was seen once. Given a much more abundant clone one base away, this may be a read error. This rearrangement joins TRBV9 to TRBJ1-1, with D uncertain. CDR3 size: 15 residues. CDR1 and CDR2 (germline): SGDLS, YYNGEE. The CDR3 DNA sequence: TGTGCCAGCAGAGTAGGCGGCGACCCGAACACTGAAGCTTTCTTT. Translation gives CASRVGGDPNTEAFF.

This clone was seen at least ten times. The rearrangement uses TRBV5-1 and TRBJ1-1; D remains ambiguous. The V and J ends lost 5 bases and 1 base respectively, with 9 bases between them. Germline V gene sequence: CDR1 SGHRS, CDR2 YFSETQ. This CDR3 is 13 amino acids long. The CDR3 nucleotides read TGCGCCAGCAGGGTCGAGCGGAACACTGAAGCTTTCTTT. Translated: CASRVERNTEAFF.

This clone occurred many times. J is TRBJ2-7 and V is TRBV11-2; no definite D call. Germline V gives CDR1 SGHAT, CDR2 FQNNGV. V lost 5 bases and J lost 3, with 5 bases in between. The CDR3 totals 11 residues. The CDR3, as DNA: TGTGCCAGCAGCCACAACTACGAGCAGTACTTC. Protein product: CASSHNYEQYF.

This clone was counted at least ten times. The same CDR3 also results from other DNA sequences found in this sample. The CDR3 bases are TGCAGTGCCCTCCGTGGTGGGGACGGCGCGGAGCAGTTCTTC. Translating it yields CSALRGGDGAEQFF. The chain joins TRBV20-1 to TRBJ2-1, with D perhaps assigned TRBD1 or TRBD2 (5 bases each). Trimming pared 6 bases from V and 10 bases from J, leaving 22 bases between. This CDR3 is built from 14 residues. Per germline, CDR1 DFQATT and CDR2 SNEGSKA (reference sequence).

This clone showed up many times. The chain uses TRBV7-8 and TRBJ2-7; TRBD2 might be the D (6 bases). The length of the CDR3 is 15 residues. CDR1 is SGHVS and CDR2 is FQNEAQ in the germline V gene. Deletions cut 5 bases from V and 4 bases from J, with 18 bases between. CDR3 residues: CASSAPGTANYEQYF. CDR3 DNA sequence: TGTGCCAGCAGCGCCCCCGGGACTGCTAATTACGAGCAGTACTTC. The complete variable domain, with remaining parts taken from reference TRBV7-8 and TRBJ2-7, reads GAGVSQSPRYKVAKRGQDVALRCDPISGHVSLFWYQQALGQGPEFLTYFQNEAQLDKSGLPSDRFFAERPEGSVSTLKIQRTQQEDSAVYLCASSAPGTANYEQYFGPGTRLTVT.

A remark on this clone: The junction departs from the called germline gene at one end, perhaps through a read error. V is TRBV5-1 and J is TRBJ2-3, with 10 bases lining up with TRBD1. The CDR3 sequence is 15 residues long. The V gene's germline CDR1 is SGHRS and CDR2 YFSETQ. The CDR3: CSSSPSTGGSDTQYF. The CDR3 bases are TGTTCCAGCAGCCCCTCGACAGGGGGCTCAGATACGCAGTATTTT.

This clone has at least ten counts. This chain uses TRBV19 with TRBJ1-1; tentative D call: TRBD1 (5 bases). The germline gives CDR1 LNHDA, CDR2 SQIVND (reference sequence). The germline V and J ends were trimmed by 0 bases and 3 bases, with 8 bases remaining between them. CDR3 length: 14 amino acids. CDR3 in amino acids: CASSIDLGDTEAFF. CDR3 DNA: TGTGCCAGTAGTATAGATCTAGGGGACACTGAAGCTTTCTTT.

This clone has a single count. With a much larger clone just one base away, this may be a read error. V is TRBV5-1 and J is TRBJ2-1; 9 bases match TRBD2. The germline CDR1 and CDR2 sequences are SGHRS and YFSETQ. The CDR3 covers 15 residues. The junction had 14 bases not matched to a gene; V was cut back by 9 bases and J by 7 bases. The CDR3 sequence: CAITPIGTSYNEQFF. The CDR3, as DNA: TGCGCCATCACGCCCATAGGGACTAGCTATAATGAGCAGTTCTTC.

This clone has at least ten counts. The V call is TRBV27, the J call TRBJ1-1; 9 bases fit TRBD1. The CDR3 has 16 amino acids. V gave up 1 base and J gave up 1 base; unmatched junction bases: 4. Germline CDR1 reads MNHEY; CDR2 reads SMNVEV (reference sequence). CDR3 amino acids: CASSLFPTGGNTEAFF. DNA for the CDR3: TGTGCCAGCAGTTTATTCCCGACAGGGGGGAACACTGAAGCTTTCTTT.

This clone has a count of ten or more. Compared with germline, one end of the junction differs, possibly owing to a read error. The CDR3 region has the DNA TGTGCCGCCAGCAGACCCTCCGAGGGCTACACCTTC. It translates to CAASRPSEGYTF. The chain combines TRBV15 with TRBJ1-2; no firm D call. The CDR3 contains 12 residues. Germline V gene data show CDR1 as LNHNV and CDR2 as YYDKDF (reference sequence).

This clone was counted at least ten times. The chain links TRBV7-8 to TRBJ2-5; no firm D call. This CDR3 has 11 amino acids. Trimming removed 2 bases from V and 9 bases from J, with 7 bases in between. Germline lookup yields CDR1 SGHVS and CDR2 FQNEAQ. The CDR3 loop is CASSLSGSQYF. CDR3 sequence (DNA): TGTGCCAGCAGCTTAAGTGGGTCCCAGTACTTC.

A single count supports this clone. The chain couples TRBV11-2 to TRBJ1-2; tentative D call: TRBD1 (6 bases). Per germline, CDR1 SGHAT and CDR2 FQNNGV. With 7 bases removed from V and 0 bases from J, the gap between germline ends came to 21 bases. The CDR3 contains 17 residues. The CDR3 region has the DNA TGTGCCAGCACCCTGACCTACAGGGTTGGATCTAACTATGGCTACACCTTC. The encoded protein is CASTLTYRVGSNYGYTF.

This clone was observed at least ten times. The V gene is TRBV6-1, the J gene TRBJ1-5; possibly TRBD1 for D (6 bases). The CDR3 spans 15 residues. Germline lookup yields CDR1 MNHNS and CDR2 SASEGT. The V and J ends lost 0 bases and 5 bases respectively, with 11 bases between them. DNA of the CDR3: TGTGCCAGCAGTGAAGCGAGAGGGGGGCATCAGCCCCAGCATTTT. Translating it yields CASSEARGGHQPQHF.

This clone was seen repeatedly, ten times or more. This sample also contains other DNA sequences that code for the same CDR3. The V gene is TRBV2, the J gene TRBJ2-3; no definite D call. There are 12 residues in the CDR3. Germline lookup yields CDR1 SNHLY and CDR2 FYNNEI. V lost 6 bases, J lost 6 bases, and 10 bases lay in between. CDR3 residues: CASRLEVDTQYF. CDR3 bases: TGTGCCAGCAGGCTAGAGGTGGATACGCAGTATTTT.

This clone has at least ten counts. The V and J genes are TRBV4-3 and TRBJ1-5, with D hard to call. Germline V CDR1 and CDR2: LGHNA, YSLEER. The CDR3 covers 14 residues. Trimming removed 4 bases from V and 1 base from J, with 8 bases in between. The CDR3 region is CASSPGLSNQPQHF. Written as DNA, the CDR3 is TGCGCCAGCAGCCCAGGACTGAGCAATCAGCCCCAGCATTTT.

Many counts were recorded for this clone. CDR3 loop: CASKTGTGGNEQYF. The DNA for the CDR3 is TGTGCCAGCAAGACCGGGACAGGGGGAAACGAGCAGTACTTC. The chain recombines TRBV28 with TRBJ2-7, with TRBD1 identical over 11 bases. V shed 7 bases and J 5 bases; nucleotides not matched to a gene: 7. CDR1 and CDR2 from the germline V gene are MDHEN and SYDVKM. This CDR3 comprises 14 residues.

The chain carries TRBV30 and TRBJ1-1, with D perhaps matching TRBD1 (5 bases). The CDR3 runs to 12 residues. V lost 5 bases, J lost 11 bases, and 18 bases lay in between. Germline V lookup: CDR1 GTSNPN, CDR2 SVGIG (reference sequence). CDR3 region: CAWLQPGLSAFF. The CDR3 DNA reads TGTGCCTGGTTACAACCGGGACTCTCTGCTTTCTTT. The whole variable domain, remainder taken from reference TRBV30 and TRBJ1-1, is SQTIHQWPATLVQPVGSPLSLECTVEGTSNPNLYWYRQAAGRGLQLLFYSVGIGQISSEVPQNLSASRPQDRQFILSSKKLLLSDSGFYLCAWLQPGLSAFFGQGTRLTVV.

The sample holds many counts of this clone. The V gene is TRBV30, the J gene TRBJ1-6; the D is unclear. The CDR3 runs to 15 residues. V dropped 4 bases and J dropped 4 bases, with 14 bases sitting between them. Germline lookup yields CDR1 GTSNPN and CDR2 SVGIG (reference sequence). The DNA for the CDR3 is TGTGCCTGGACCGACCTGGACGGTTATAATTCACCCCTCCACTTT. Amino acid sequence: CAWTDLDGYNSPLHF.

This clone was recorded many times. V and J are TRBV7-8 and TRBJ1-5; D is ambiguous. Germline values: CDR1 SGHVS, CDR2 FQNEAQ. The CDR3 loop spans 15 amino acids. V lost 0 bases and J lost 0, with 6 bases in between. Written as DNA, the CDR3 is TGTGCCAGCAGCTTAGCCCCCCTTAGCAATCAGCCCCAGCATTTT. Its translation: CASSLAPLSNQPQHF.

This clone was detected many times. This chain uses TRBV28 with TRBJ2-7; D is perhaps TRBD1 or TRBD2 (6 bases each). Germline CDR1 and CDR2: MDHEN and SYDVKM. The CDR3 consists of 14 residues. Trimming cost V 2 bases and J 2 bases, with 10 bases left between them. The CDR3 DNA reads TGTGCCAGCAGTTTAGGGGGGCCCCCCTACGAGCAGTACTTC. This sequence encodes CASSLGGPPYEQYF.

This clone showed up many times. The chain uses TRBV4-1 and TRBJ2-7; the match to TRBD2 covers 8 bases. V lost 4 bases, J lost 0 bases, and 2 bases stayed unmatched. Germline CDR1 is MGHRA and CDR2 is YSYEKL. The CDR3 sequence is 14 residues long. This CDR3 reads CASSPLAGSYEQYF. Here the CDR3 DNA reads TGCGCCAGCAGCCCCCTAGCGGGCTCCTACGAGCAGTACTTC.

This clone has at least ten counts. The gene calls are TRBV27 and TRBJ1-1, with 9 bases matching TRBD1. The length of the CDR3 is 15 residues. The germline V gene encodes CDR1 MNHEY and CDR2 SMNVEV (reference sequence). The V gene end was trimmed by 6 bases and the J gene end by 3 bases; junction bases not matched to a gene: 8. The CDR3 spells CASSLKQGAYTEAFF. In nucleotides, the CDR3 is TGTGCCAGCAGCCTGAAACAGGGGGCTTACACTGAAGCTTTCTTT.

The sample holds many counts of this clone. The CDR3 DNA sequence: TGTGCCTGGAAGGTCCAGGGGGCGGACTATGGCTACACCTTC. Amino acid sequence: CAWKVQGADYGYTF. This rearrangement joins TRBV30 to TRBJ1-2, with 8 positions matching TRBD1. This CDR3 is built from 14 residues. Germline-derived CDR1 and CDR2 are GTSNPN and SVGIG (reference sequence). J lost 3 bases, V lost 4 bases, and 7 bases had no gene match.

In this sample, this clone turned up many times. This chain joins TRBV5-6 and TRBJ2-1; the match to TRBD1 covers 8 bases. J gave up 3 bases and V 6 bases, and 8 bases lay outside the gene matches. The CDR3 has 15 amino acids. Germline V gives CDR1 SGHDT, CDR2 YYEEEE. The CDR3 region has the DNA TGTGCCAGCATTGATGGGACAGGTGGCTACAATGAGCAGTTCTTC. Its translation is CASIDGTGGYNEQFF.